The source of this T cell receptor (beta chain) is a study of shared clonotypes between healthy human individuals. Study-wide points: Depth of sequencing was expected to influence donor clonotype sharing.

The CDR3 covers 15 residues. The V and J ends lost 3 bases and 3 bases respectively, with 11 bases between them. The germline V gene encodes CDR1 SGHDN and CDR2 FVKESK. Replicate PCRs from sorted subsets contained around 200 ng DNA, which is 31,000 or so T cell genomes. Under the authors' procedure: Owing to the provision of junction-only sequences devoid of quality scores by immunoSEQ, filtering differed. Sequenced by immunoSEQ multiplex PCR; TCRdb stores in-frame clones only, minus some. The DNA gave D and trimming, while V, J and clone size come from that table. The data show approximately 700,000 clones, about 80% seen once. In regard to this clone: Antigen specificity is unknown.

The sequenced sample was memory CD4+ T cells sorted from blood. Subset reported: CD45RA-negative fraction. The chain uses TRBV14 and TRBJ2-2; D may be TRBD2 (6 bases). The TCR originated in a woman younger than 45 in good health. CDR3 sequence reads: CASSQLSGHTGELFF. The CDR3 region has the DNA TGTGCCAGCAGCCAGCTTAGCGGTCACACCGGGGAGCTGTTTTTT. Based on the CDR3 plus reference TRBV14 and TRBJ2-2, the full variable domain is EAGVTQFPSHSVIEKGQTVTLRCDPISGHDNLYWYRRVMGKEIKFLLHFVKESKQDESGMPNNRFLAERTGGTYSTLKVQPAELEDSGVYFCASSQLSGHTGELFFGEGSRLTVL.